The 9 T cell receptor beta chains below were found in one sample sequenced in a study of cytotoxic CD8 clonotypes in ibrutinib-treated CLL. The table came from immunoSEQ multiplex PCR; TCRdb's copy has only in-frame clones and leaves some out. The top ten clones hold about 5% of a sample with under 200,000 clones, more than 80% of them seen once. The sequencing used PBMCs, collected after 24 months of ibrutinib treatment. The receptors here all came from a human donor with chronic lymphocytic leukemia.

V is TRBV6-5 and J is TRBJ1-2; possibly TRBD1 for D (5 bases). V shed 0 bases and J shed 4 bases, with 15 bases lying between them. Germline CDR1 and CDR2: MNHEY and SVGAGI. The CDR3 is made up of 16 amino acids. The CDR3 sequence: CASSYSRDGSGYGYTF. The CDR3 nucleotides read TGTGCCAGCAGTTACTCCCGGGACGGGTCCGGCTATGGCTACACCTTC.

This clone was seen more than once but under ten times. The CDR3 region is CASRDRGAYGYTF. The CDR3 bases are TGTGCCAGCAGGGACAGGGGGGCCTATGGCTACACCTTC. The V and J genes are TRBV6-5 and TRBJ1-2; 10 nucleotides align to TRBD1. Germline V lookup: CDR1 MNHEY, CDR2 SVGAGI. V dropped 6 bases and J dropped 4; count of bases not matched to a gene: 2. The CDR3 is 13 amino acids.

The chain employs TRBV5-1 and TRBJ1-4; 8 nucleotides agree with TRBD1. The V gene end was trimmed by 1 base and the J gene end by 3 bases; junction bases not matched to a gene: 11. Germline CDR1 reads SGHRS; CDR2 reads YFSETQ. CDR3 length equals 18 residues. The CDR3 sequence: CASSLLGTGGSANEKLFF. The CDR3 DNA is TGCGCCAGCAGCTTGTTAGGGACAGGAGGTTCGGCTAATGAAAAACTGTTTTTT.

The rearrangement uses TRBV14 and TRBJ2-7; no reliable D call. Germline CDR1 SGHDN, CDR2 FVKESK. The ends were cut back, 0 bases at V and 0 bases at J, with 6 bases in the middle. The CDR3 contains 14 residues. This CDR3 reads CASSQDMASYEQYF. The CDR3 bases are TGTGCCAGCAGCCAAGATATGGCCTCCTACGAGCAGTACTTC. The whole variable domain, remainder taken from reference TRBV14 and TRBJ2-7, is EAGVTQFPSHSVIEKGQTVTLRCDPISGHDNLYWYRRVMGKEIKFLLHFVKESKQDESGMPNNRFLAERTGGTYSTLKVQPAELEDSGVYFCASSQDMASYEQYFGPGTRLTVT.

The J gene is TRBJ2-2, the V gene TRBV9, with D hard to call. Trimming removed 3 bases from V and 1 base from J, with 10 bases in between. Germline V gene sequence: CDR1 SGDLS, CDR2 YYNGEE. The CDR3 sequence is 15 residues long. For the CDR3, the DNA is TGTGCCAGCAGCGCAGTAAGCAGGAACACCGGGGAGCTGTTTTTT. It is translated as CASSAVSRNTGELFF.

As for this clone: It differs at one base from a far larger clone, so likely a read error. Additional DNA sequences in this sample encode the identical CDR3. The chain joins TRBV4-1 to TRBJ2-7, with TRBD2 matching 8 bases. Germline V CDR1 and CDR2: MGHRA, YSYEKL. The CDR3 runs 15 residues. The ends lost 3 bases at V and 5 bases at J; junction bases unmatched: 9. This CDR3 reads CASSQVAGGGNEQYF. For the CDR3, the DNA is TGCGCCAGCAGCCAGGTCGCGGGAGGTGGGAACGAGCAGTACTTC.

The J gene is TRBJ1-1, the V gene TRBV9; 7 bases line up with TRBD1. V lost 1 base and J lost 1; bases outside the gene matches: 1. CDR1 is SGDLS, CDR2 YYNGEE, per germline. This CDR3 has 14 amino acids. This CDR3 reads CASSVQGGNTEAFF. CDR3 sequence (DNA): TGTGCCAGCAGCGTACAGGGGGGGAACACTGAAGCTTTCTTT.

This clone came up many times. This rearrangement joins TRBV18 to TRBJ1-2; a weak D match, TRBD1 (5 bases). Trimming left V 3 bases short and J 2 bases short, with 16 bases between. This CDR3 has 16 amino acids. Per the germline V gene, CDR1 is KGHSH and CDR2 is LQKENI. CDR3 DNA sequence: TGTGCCAGCTCACCCCAGGGAGTGGGGTTAAACTATGGCTACACCTTC. Encoded protein: CASSPQGVGLNYGYTF.

The chain carries TRBV5-1 and TRBJ1-2, with a possible D match to TRBD1 (6 bases). The V gene lost 2 bases and the J gene lost 2 bases, with 13 bases spanning the gap. The CDR3 covers 15 residues. CDR1 is SGHRS, CDR2 YFSETQ, per germline. The CDR3 is CASSFYRAPNYGYTF. The CDR3 nucleotides are TGCGCCAGCAGCTTTTACAGGGCGCCGAACTATGGCTACACCTTC. Based on the CDR3 plus reference TRBV5-1 and TRBJ1-2, the full variable domain is KAGVTQTPRYLIKTRGQQVTLSCSPISGHRSVSWYQQTPGQGLQFLFEYFSETQRNKGNFPGRFSGRQFSNSRSEMNVSTLELGDSALYLCASSFYRAPNYGYTFGSGTRLTVV.